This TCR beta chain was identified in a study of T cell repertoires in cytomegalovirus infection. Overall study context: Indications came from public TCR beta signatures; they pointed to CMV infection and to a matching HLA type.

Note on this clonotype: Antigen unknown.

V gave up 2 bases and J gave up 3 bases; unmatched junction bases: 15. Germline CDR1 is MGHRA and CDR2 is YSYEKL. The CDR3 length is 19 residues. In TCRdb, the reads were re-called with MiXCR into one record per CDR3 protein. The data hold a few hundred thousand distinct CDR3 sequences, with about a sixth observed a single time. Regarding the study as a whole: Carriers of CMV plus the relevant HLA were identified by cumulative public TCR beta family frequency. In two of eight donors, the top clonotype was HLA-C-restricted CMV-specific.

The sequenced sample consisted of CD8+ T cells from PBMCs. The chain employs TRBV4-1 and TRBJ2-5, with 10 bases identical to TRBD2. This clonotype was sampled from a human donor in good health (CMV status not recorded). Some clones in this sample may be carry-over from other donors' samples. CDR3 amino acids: CASSQQPSLGLAYEETQYF. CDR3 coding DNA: TGCGCCAGCAGCCAACAGCCTAGTTTGGGACTAGCGTATGAAGAGACCCAGTACTTC.